This T cell receptor beta chain derives from a study of T cells in Graves' hyperthyroidism and ophthalmopathy. Study-level points and caveats: Onset of ophthalmopathy came a median roughly 6 months after the model predicted it.

Amplification of TCR beta CDR3 regions used RNA as the template. A first-round RT-PCR of the TCR CDR3 used the HTBI primer set. TCRdb called the multiplex PCR reads again in MiXCR, with one record for every CDR3 protein. Found here are some 620,000 distinct CDR3 sequences, roughly 15% of them singletons; the top ten hold 3.8%. The CDR3 is 14 amino acids. Germline CDR1 DFQATT, CDR2 SNEGSKA (reference sequence). The V gene end was trimmed by 5 bases and the J gene end by 5 bases; junction bases not matched to a gene: 10. This clonotype was recorded at least ten times. Its antigen is as yet unknown. More than 8.5 ml of fresh peripheral blood supplied the PBMCs.

The TCR comes from a woman aged 25 to 39 with Graves' hyperthyroidism. The sequencing sample was made of blood. The genes are TRBV20-1 and TRBJ1-2; 8 nucleotides match TRBD1. The CDR3 region has the DNA TGCAGTGCTCCCACAGGGGGTAATCGGTATGGCTACACCTTC. It encodes CSAPTGGNRYGYTF.